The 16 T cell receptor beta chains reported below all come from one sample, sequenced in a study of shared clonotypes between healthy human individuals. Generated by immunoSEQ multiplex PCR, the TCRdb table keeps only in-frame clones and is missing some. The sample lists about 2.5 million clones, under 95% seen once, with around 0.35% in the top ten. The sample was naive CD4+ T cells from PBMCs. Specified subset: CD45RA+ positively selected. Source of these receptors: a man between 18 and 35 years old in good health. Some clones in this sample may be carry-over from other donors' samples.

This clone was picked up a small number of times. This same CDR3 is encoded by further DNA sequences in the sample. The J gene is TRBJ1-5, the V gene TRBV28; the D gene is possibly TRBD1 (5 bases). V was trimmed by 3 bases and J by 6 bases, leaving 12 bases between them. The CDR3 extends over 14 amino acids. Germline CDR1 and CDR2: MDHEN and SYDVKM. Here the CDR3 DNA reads TGTGCCAGCAGTTTGATGGGGGGAGGTCAGCCCCAGCATTTT. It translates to CASSLMGGGQPQHF. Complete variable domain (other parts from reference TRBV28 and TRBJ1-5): DVKVTQSSRYLVKRTGEKVFLECVQDMDHENMFWYRQDPGLGLRLIYFSYDVKMKEKGDIPEGYSVSREKKERFSLILESASTNQTSMYLCASSLMGGGQPQHFGDGTRLSIL.

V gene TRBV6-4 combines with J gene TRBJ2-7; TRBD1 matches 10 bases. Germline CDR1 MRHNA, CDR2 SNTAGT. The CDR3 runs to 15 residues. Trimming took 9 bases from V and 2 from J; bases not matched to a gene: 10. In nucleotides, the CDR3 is TGTGCCAGTTCTCTCGGACAGGGGGAAACCTACGAGCAGTACTTC. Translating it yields CASSLGQGETYEQYF.

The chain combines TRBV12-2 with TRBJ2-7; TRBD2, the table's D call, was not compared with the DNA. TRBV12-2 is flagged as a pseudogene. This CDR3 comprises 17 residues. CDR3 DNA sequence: TGTGCAAGTCGCTTAGCGCGCGTCAGCGGGAGGAAGGTCGAGCAGTACTTC. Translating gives CASRLARVSGRKVEQYF.

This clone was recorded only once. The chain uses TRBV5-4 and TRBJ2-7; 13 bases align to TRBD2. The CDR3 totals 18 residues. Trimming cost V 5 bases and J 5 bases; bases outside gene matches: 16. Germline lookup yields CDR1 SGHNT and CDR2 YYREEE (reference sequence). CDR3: CASSKGGLTSGRIHEQYF. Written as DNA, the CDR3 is TGTGCCAGCAGTAAGGGGGGGTTGACTAGCGGGAGGATCCACGAGCAGTACTTC. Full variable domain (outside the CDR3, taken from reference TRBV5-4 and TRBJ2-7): ETGVTQSPTHLIKTRGQQVTLRCSSQSGHNTVSWYQQALGQGPQFIFQYYREEENGRGNFPPRFSGLQFPNYSSELNVNALELDDSALYLCASSKGGLTSGRIHEQYFGPGTRLTVT.

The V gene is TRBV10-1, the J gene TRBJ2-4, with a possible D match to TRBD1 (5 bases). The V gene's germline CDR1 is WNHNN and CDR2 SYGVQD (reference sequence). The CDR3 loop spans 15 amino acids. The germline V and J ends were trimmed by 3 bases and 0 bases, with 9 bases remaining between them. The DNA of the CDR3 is TGCGCCAGCAGTGATGGGGCTCCAGCCAAAAACATTCAGTACTTC. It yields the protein CASSDGAPAKNIQYF.

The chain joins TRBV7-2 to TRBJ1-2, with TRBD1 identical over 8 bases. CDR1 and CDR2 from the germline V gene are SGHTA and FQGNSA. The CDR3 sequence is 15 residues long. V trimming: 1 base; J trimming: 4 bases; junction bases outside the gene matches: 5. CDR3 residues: CASSLGQGAIYGYTF. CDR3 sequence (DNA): TGTGCCAGCAGCTTAGGCCAGGGGGCGATCTATGGCTACACCTTC.

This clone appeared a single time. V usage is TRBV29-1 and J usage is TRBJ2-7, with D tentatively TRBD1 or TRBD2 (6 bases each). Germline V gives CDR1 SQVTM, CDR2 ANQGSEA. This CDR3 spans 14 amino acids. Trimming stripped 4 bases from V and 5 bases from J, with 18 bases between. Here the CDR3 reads CSVGGAGEEDEQYF. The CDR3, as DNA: TGCAGCGTTGGGGGGGCAGGGGAGGAAGACGAGCAGTACTTC.

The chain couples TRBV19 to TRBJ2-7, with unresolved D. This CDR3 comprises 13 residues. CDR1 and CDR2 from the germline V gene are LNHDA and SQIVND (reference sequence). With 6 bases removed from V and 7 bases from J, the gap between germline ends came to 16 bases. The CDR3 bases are TGTGCCAGTAGCAGGCTTCCTCGGTATGAGCAGTACTTC. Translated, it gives CASSRLPRYEQYF.

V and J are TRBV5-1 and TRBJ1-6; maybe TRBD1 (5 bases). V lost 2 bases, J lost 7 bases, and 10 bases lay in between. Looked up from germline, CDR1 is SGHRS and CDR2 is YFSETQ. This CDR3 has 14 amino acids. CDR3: CASSFREGNSPLHF. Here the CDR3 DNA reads TGCGCCAGCAGCTTTAGGGAGGGGAATTCACCCCTCCACTTT.

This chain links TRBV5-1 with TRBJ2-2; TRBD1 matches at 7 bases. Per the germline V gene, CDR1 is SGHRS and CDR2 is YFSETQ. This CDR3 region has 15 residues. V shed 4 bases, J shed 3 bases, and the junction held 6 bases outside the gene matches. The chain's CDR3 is CASSPGGWDTGELFF. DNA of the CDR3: TGCGCCAGCAGCCCAGGGGGTTGGGACACCGGGGAGCTGTTTTTT.

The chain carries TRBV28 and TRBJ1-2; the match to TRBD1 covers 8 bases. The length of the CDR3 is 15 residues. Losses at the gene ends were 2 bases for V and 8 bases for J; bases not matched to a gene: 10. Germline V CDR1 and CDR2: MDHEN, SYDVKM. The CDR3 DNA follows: TGTGCCAGCAGTTTAACCGGGTCAGGGGGCAGGGGCTACACCTTC. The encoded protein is CASSLTGSGGRGYTF.

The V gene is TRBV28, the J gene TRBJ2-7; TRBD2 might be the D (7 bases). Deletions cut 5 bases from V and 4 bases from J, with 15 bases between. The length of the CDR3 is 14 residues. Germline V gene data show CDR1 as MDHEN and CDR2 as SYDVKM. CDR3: CASSGGGSQYEQYF. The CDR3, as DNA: TGTGCCAGCAGTGGGGGCGGGAGCCAATACGAGCAGTACTTC.

CDR3 sequence: CASSLAGGGRSYNEQFF. In DNA, the CDR3 is TGTGCCAGCAGCTTGGCCGGGGGCGGGAGGTCCTACAATGAGCAGTTCTTC. The gene calls are TRBV5-4 and TRBJ2-1; 8 positions agree with TRBD2. This CDR3 has 17 amino acids. Germline CDR1 SGHNT, CDR2 YYREEE (reference sequence). V lost 0 bases and J lost 1; bases outside the gene matches: 6.

The CDR3 DNA is TGTGCCAGCAGCCTACACCTGTCTGCAGATACGCAGTATTTT. Protein product: CASSLHLSADTQYF. The chain employs TRBV28 and TRBJ2-3; no clear D. Germline lookup yields CDR1 MDHEN and CDR2 SYDVKM. The CDR3 is made up of 14 amino acids. Deletions cut 6 bases from V and 4 bases from J, with 14 bases between.

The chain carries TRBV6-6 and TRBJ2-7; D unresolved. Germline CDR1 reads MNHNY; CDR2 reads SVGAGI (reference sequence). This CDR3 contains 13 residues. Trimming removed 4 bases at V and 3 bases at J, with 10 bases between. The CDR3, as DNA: TGTGCCAGCAGTTTCCGGACGGTCTACGAGCAGTACTTC. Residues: CASSFRTVYEQYF.

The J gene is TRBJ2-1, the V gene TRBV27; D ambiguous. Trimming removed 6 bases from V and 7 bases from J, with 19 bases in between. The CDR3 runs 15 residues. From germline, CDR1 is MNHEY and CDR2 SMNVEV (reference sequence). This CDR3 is CASSSRTVDTNEQFF. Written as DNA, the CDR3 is TGTGCCAGCAGCTCTAGAACAGTGGATACGAATGAGCAGTTCTTC.